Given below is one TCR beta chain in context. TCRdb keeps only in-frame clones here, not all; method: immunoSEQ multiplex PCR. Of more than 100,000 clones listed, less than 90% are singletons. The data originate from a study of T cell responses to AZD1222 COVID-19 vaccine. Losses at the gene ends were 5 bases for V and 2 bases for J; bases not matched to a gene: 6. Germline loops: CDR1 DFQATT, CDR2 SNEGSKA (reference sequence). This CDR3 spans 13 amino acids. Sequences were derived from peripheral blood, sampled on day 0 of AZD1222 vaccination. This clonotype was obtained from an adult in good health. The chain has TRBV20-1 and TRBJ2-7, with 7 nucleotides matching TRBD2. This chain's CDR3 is CSARGTTAYEQYF. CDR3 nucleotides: TGCAGTGCTCGTGGGACTACCGCCTACGAGCAGTACTTC.